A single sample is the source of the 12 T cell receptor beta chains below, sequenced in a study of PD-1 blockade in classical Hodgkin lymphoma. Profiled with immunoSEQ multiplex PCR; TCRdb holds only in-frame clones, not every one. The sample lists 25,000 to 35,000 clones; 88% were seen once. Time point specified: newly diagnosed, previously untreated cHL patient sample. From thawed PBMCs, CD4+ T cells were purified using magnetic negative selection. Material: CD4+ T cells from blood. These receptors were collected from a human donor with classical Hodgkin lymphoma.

CDR3 sequence (DNA): TGTGCCAGCCAAGCGGGAGGACTCTCCCAAGAGACCCAGTACTTC. This gives the protein CASQAGGLSQETQYF. This sequence joins TRBV7-9 and TRBJ2-5, with 9 bases fitting TRBD2. After removal of 8 bases from V and 1 base from J, the junction contained 8 bases not matched to a gene. Germline V CDR1 and CDR2: SEHNR, FQNEAQ (reference sequence). The CDR3 consists of 15 residues.

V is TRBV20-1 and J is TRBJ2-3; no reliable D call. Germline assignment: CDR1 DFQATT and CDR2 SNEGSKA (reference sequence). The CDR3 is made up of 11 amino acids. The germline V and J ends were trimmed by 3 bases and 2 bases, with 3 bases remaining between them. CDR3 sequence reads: CSARTTDTQYF. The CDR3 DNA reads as TGCAGTGCTAGGACCACAGATACGCAGTATTTT.

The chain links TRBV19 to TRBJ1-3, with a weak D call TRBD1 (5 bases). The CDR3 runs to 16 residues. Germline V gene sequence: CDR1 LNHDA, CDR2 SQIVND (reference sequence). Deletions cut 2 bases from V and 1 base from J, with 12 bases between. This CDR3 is CASSIPRGVSGNTIYF. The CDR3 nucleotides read TGTGCCAGTAGTATACCCCGGGGGGTATCTGGAAACACCATATATTTT.

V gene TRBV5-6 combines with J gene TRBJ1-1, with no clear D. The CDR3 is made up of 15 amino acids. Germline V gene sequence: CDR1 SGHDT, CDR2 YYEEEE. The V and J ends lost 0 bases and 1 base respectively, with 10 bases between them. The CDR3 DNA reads TGTGCCAGCAGCTTGGGTATGAAAGGGAACACTGAAGCTTTCTTT. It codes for CASSLGMKGNTEAFF.

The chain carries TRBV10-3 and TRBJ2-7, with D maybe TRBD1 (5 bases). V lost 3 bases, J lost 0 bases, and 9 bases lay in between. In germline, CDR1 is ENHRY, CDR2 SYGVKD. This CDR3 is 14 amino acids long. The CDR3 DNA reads TGTGCCATCAGTGACCAGGGATTCTCCTACGAGCAGTACTTC. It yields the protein CAISDQGFSYEQYF.

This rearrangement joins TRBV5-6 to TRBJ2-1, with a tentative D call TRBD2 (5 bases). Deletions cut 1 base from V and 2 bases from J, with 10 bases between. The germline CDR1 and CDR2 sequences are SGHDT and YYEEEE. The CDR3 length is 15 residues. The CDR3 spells CASSLLLAPYNEQFF. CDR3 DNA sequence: TGTGCCAGCAGCTTGTTGCTAGCACCCTACAATGAGCAGTTCTTC.

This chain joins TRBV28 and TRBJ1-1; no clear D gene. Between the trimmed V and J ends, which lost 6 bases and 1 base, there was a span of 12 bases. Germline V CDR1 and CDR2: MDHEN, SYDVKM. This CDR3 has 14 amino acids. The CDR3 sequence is CASSLRPGNTEAFF. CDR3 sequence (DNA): TGTGCCAGCAGCCTTCGACCTGGGAACACTGAAGCTTTCTTT.

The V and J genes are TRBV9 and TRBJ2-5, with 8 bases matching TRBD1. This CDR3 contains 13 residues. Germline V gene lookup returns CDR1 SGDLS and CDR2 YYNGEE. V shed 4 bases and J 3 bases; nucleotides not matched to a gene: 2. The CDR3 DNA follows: TGTGCCAGCAGCCCGACAGGGGAAGAGACCCAGTACTTC. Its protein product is CASSPTGEETQYF.

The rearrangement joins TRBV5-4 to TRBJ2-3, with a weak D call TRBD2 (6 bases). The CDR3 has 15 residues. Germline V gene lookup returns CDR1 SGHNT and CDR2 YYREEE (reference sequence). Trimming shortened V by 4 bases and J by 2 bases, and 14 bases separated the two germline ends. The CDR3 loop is CASSRAGGITDTQYF. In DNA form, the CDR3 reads TGTGCCAGCAGCCGCGCGGGCGGGATCACAGATACGCAGTATTTT.

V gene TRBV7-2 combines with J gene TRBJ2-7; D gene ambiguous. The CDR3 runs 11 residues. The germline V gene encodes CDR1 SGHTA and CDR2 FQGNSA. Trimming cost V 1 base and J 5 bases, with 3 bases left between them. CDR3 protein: CASSLVDEQYF. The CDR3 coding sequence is TGTGCCAGCAGCTTAGTTGACGAGCAGTACTTC.

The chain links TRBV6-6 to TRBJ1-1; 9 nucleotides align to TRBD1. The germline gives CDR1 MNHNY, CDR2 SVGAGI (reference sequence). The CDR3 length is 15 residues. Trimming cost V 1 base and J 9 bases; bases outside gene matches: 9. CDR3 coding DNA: TGTGCCAGCAGTTACTGGAAGCCACAGGGGGCGAAAGCTTTCTTT. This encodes CASSYWKPQGAKAFF.

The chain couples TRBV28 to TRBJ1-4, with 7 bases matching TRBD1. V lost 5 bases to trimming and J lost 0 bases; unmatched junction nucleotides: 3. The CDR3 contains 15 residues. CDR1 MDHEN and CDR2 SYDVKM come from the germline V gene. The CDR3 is CASSTGQATNEKLFF. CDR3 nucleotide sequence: TGTGCCAGCAGTACCGGACAGGCAACTAATGAAAAACTGTTTTTT.